This note documents a single TCR beta chain sequence. What it binds is not known. The germline V gene has CDR1 GTSNPN and CDR2 SVGIG (reference sequence). The CDR3 length is 14 residues. Trimming removed 2 bases at V and 1 base at J, with 11 bases between. Clones were read by immunoSEQ multiplex PCR, and TCRdb kept only the in-frame ones, dropping some. The data contain 95,000 to 150,000 clones, about 90% of them seen just once; the ten biggest clones take up over 1.5%. This sample is part of a study of T cell responses to AZD1222 COVID-19 vaccine. Findings of the study overall: Spike-specific TCR depth and breadth grew after two AZD1222 doses. Regions 160-218 and 743-854 dominated among vaccine-associated CD4 TCRs spanning spike.

This TCR derives from an adult in good health. Sequences were derived from peripheral blood, sampled on day 0 of AZD1222 vaccination. The chain employs TRBV30 and TRBJ1-1; no definite D call. The CDR3 coding sequence is TGTGCCTGGAGTCGAGGGTACGAGAACACTGAAGCTTTCTTT. Translated: CAWSRGYENTEAFF. Full variable domain (missing parts from reference TRBV30 and TRBJ1-1): SQTIHQWPATLVQPVGSPLSLECTVEGTSNPNLYWYRQAAGRGLQLLFYSVGIGQISSEVPQNLSASRPQDRQFILSSKKLLLSDSGFYLCAWSRGYENTEAFFGQGTRLTVV.